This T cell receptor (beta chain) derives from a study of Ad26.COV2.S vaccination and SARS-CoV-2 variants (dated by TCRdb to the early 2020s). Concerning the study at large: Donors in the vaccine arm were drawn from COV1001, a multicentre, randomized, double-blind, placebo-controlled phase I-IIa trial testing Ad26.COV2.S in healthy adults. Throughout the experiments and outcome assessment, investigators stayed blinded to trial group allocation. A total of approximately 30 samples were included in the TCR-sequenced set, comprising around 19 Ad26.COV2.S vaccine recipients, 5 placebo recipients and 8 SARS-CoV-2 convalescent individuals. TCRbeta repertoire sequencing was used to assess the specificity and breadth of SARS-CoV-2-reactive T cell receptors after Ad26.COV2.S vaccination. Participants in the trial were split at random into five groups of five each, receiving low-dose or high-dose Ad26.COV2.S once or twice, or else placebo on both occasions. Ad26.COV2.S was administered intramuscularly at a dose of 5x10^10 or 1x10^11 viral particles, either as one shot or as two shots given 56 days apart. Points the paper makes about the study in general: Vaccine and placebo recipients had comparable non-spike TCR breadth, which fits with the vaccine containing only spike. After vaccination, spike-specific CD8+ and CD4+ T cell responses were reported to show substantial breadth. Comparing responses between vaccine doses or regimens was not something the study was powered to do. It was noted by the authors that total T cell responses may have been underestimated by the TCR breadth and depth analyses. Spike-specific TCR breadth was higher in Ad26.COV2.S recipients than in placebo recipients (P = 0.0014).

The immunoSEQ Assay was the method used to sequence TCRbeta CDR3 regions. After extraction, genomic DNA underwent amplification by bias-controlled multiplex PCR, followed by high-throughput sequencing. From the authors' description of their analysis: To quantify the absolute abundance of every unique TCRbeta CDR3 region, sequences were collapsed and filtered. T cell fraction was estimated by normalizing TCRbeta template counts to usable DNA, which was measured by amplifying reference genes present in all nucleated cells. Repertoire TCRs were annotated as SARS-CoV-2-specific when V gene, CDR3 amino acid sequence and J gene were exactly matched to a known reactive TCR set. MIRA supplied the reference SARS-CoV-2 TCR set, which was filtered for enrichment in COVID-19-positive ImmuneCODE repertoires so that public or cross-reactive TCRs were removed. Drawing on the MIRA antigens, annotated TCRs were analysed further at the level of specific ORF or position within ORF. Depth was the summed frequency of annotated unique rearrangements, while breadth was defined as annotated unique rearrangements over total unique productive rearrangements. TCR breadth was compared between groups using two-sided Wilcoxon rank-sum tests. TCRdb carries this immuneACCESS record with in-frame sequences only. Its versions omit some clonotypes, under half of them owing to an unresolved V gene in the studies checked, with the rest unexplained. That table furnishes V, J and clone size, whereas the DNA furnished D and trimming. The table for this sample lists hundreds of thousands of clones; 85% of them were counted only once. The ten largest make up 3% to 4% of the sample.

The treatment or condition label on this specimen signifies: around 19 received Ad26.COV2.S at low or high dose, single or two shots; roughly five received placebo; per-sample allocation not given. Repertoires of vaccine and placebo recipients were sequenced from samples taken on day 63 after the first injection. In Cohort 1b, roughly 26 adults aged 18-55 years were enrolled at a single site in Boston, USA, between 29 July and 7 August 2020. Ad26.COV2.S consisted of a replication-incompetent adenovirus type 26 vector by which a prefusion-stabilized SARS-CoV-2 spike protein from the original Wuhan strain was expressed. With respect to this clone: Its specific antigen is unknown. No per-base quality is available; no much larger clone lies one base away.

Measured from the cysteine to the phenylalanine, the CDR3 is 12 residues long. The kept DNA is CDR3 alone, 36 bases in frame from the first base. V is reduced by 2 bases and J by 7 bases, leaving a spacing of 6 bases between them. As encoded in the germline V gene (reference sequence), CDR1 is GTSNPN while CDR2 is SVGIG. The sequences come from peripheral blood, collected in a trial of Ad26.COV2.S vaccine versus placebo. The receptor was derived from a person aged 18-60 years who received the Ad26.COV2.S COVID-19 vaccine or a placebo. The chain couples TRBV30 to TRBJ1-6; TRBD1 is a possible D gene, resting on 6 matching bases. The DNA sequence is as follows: TGTGCCTGGAGTAGGGGGAATTCACCCCTCCACTTT. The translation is CAWSRGNSPLHF.